This T cell receptor (beta chain) was found in a study of cytomegalovirus exposure and HLA in healthy donors. Overall study results and limits: The investigators catalogued 150 to 200 TCR beta chains as cytomegalovirus-associated. Clonal expansion was found to be greater in HLA-associated TCR beta chains than in equally common others in a later analysis.

These donors, healthy bone marrow donors, were studied. Turning to this clone: Its antigen is not known.

The study ran its PCR with 60 Vbeta and 13 Jbeta primers. Only in-frame clones appear in the TCRdb table, and some are missing; sequencing was by immunoSEQ multiplex PCR. The repertoire holds 130,000 or so clones, with roughly 77% as singletons. Trimming cost V 6 bases and J 0 bases, with 6 bases left between them. CDR1 and CDR2 (germline): ENHRY, SYGVKD. The CDR3 is 13 residues long. The TCR comes from a man younger than 40 in good health and CMV-seronegative. What was sequenced was PBMCs. The chain uses TRBV10-3 and TRBJ2-1; possibly TRBD1 for D (6 bases). Here the CDR3 reads CAISRGSYNEQFF. CDR3 sequence (DNA): TGTGCCATCAGCAGGGGCTCCTACAATGAGCAGTTCTTC.